This passage covers 32 T cell receptor beta chains from one sample sequenced in a study of vaccination and CD4 T cells after COVID-19. Treatment of the sample: roughly 10-day PBMC culture with coronavirus spike peptide pools or control peptides (ViraFEST assay). No antigen has been identified for these receptors. Sequencing of the DNA from cultured CD4+ T cells was carried out with the Oncomine TCR Beta short-read assay. TCRdb called the PCR reads again in MiXCR, with one record for every CDR3 protein. The data show several thousand distinct CDR3 sequences, 20% to 25% seen once. The material was CD4+ T cells from blood, cultured in vitro, obtained after SARS-CoV-2 vaccination. These receptors were taken from a human donor who had recovered from COVID-19.

This chain joins TRBV28 and TRBJ2-3; D may match TRBD1 or TRBD2 (5 bases each). The CDR3 length is 13 residues. CDR1 is MDHEN and CDR2 is SYDVKM in the germline V gene. Trimming stripped 7 bases from V and 0 bases from J, with 8 bases between. The CDR3 loop reads CASTGASTDTQYF. The DNA of the CDR3 is TGTGCCAGCACCGGGGCTAGCACAGATACGCAGTATTTT. Supplemented by reference TRBV28 and TRBJ2-3, the full variable domain reads DVKVTQSSRYLVKRTGEKVFLECVQDMDHENMFWYRQDPGLGLRLIYFSYDVKMKEKGDIPEGYSVSREKKERFSLILESASTNQTSMYLCASTGASTDTQYFGPGTRLTVL.

This clonotype was detected only a few times. The chain carries TRBV7-2 and TRBJ2-3; D possibly corresponds to TRBD2 (6 bases). The V end lost 3 bases, the J end lost 4 bases, and 14 bases lay between the germline ends. The CDR3 runs 15 residues. Germline loops: CDR1 SGHTA, CDR2 FQGNSA. The CDR3: CASSLTGVLSDTQYF. Here the CDR3 DNA reads TGTGCCAGCAGCTTGACGGGGGTACTGTCAGATACGCAGTATTTT.

The table lists this clonotype with a few counts. This chain connects TRBV4-2 to TRBJ1-2; D unclear. Germline assignment: CDR1 LGHNA and CDR2 YNFKEQ. Trimming shortened V by 5 bases and J by 8 bases, and 15 bases separated the two germline ends. The length of the CDR3 is 13 residues. CDR3 in amino acids: CASSLGREGGYTF. CDR3 coding DNA: TGTGCCAGCAGCTTAGGGAGGGAGGGCGGCTACACCTTC.

Judged by abundance, this clonotype is medium-sized. The rearrangement joins TRBV7-2 to TRBJ2-7, with 11 bases aligning to TRBD1. The CDR3 covers 15 residues. Germline CDR1 SGHTA, CDR2 FQGNSA. The J segment lost 0 bases and the V segment lost 6 bases, leaving 4 bases of the junction unmatched. The CDR3 region has the DNA TGTGCCAGCAGTGGGACAGGGGGAAGCTCCTACGAGCAGTACTTC. Encoded protein: CASSGTGGSSYEQYF.

This clonotype was seen a handful of times. This chain joins TRBV7-9 and TRBJ1-5; no firm D call. This CDR3 is 17 amino acids long. Trimming took off 2 bases at V and 9 bases at J, with 23 bases between the two ends. Germline V lookup: CDR1 SEHNR, CDR2 FQNEAQ (reference sequence). The CDR3 region is CASSLQTVGLADGPQHF. The DNA of the CDR3 is TGTGCCAGCAGCTTACAGACGGTGGGCCTCGCGGACGGGCCCCAGCATTTT.

In this sample, this clonotype turned up a few times. This sequence joins TRBV7-2 and TRBJ1-5; unclear D gene. The CDR3 spans 14 residues. Looked up from germline, CDR1 is SGHTA and CDR2 is FQGNSA. Trimming left V 10 bases short and J 2 bases short, with 15 bases between. The DNA of the CDR3 is TGTGCCACACAACCGGAGAGAGGCAATCAGCCCCAGCATTTT. It translates to CATQPERGNQPQHF.

This clonotype occurred a few times. The CDR3 coding sequence is TGTGCCAGCAGCCCAGGGGGTCTACTCGCGAACACCGGGGAGCTGTTTTTT. Amino acids: CASSPGGLLANTGELFF. This chain links TRBV7-2 with TRBJ2-2; 7 bases match TRBD1. This CDR3 has 17 residues. Per the germline V gene, CDR1 is SGHTA and CDR2 is FQGNSA. Germline trimming cut 5 bases from V and 0 bases from J; bases unmatched to any gene: 9.

This clonotype was detected ten times or more. This chain connects TRBV10-1 to TRBJ2-7; 10 bases are a match to TRBD2. V shed 3 bases, J shed 3 bases, and the junction held 5 bases outside the gene matches. The length of the CDR3 is 15 residues. Germline values: CDR1 WNHNN, CDR2 SYGVQD (reference sequence). The CDR3 protein is CASSDPLAGIYEQYF. CDR3 DNA: TGCGCCAGCAGTGATCCACTAGCGGGGATCTACGAGCAGTACTTC.

This clonotype showed up just a few times. The rearrangement links TRBV30 to TRBJ1-2; D call uncertain. The CDR3 runs to 10 residues. The V and J ends lost 7 bases and 4 bases respectively, with 7 bases between them. Germline CDR1 GTSNPN, CDR2 SVGIG (reference sequence). CDR3 coding DNA: TGTGCCTTTGGTAGCTATGGCTACACCTTC. Translating gives CAFGSYGYTF.

This clonotype was detected many times. This chain uses TRBV7-2 with TRBJ1-5; perhaps TRBD1 as D (5 bases). Trimming stripped 1 base from V and 1 base from J, with 8 bases between. Germline V gene data show CDR1 as SGHTA and CDR2 as FQGNSA. This CDR3 is built from 15 residues. The CDR3 nucleotides read TGTGCCAGCAGCTTAGACAGGACGAGCAATCAGCCCCAGCATTTT. Protein product: CASSLDRTSNQPQHF.

This clonotype occurred many times. V is TRBV20-1 and J is TRBJ1-5; possible D gene TRBD1, 5 bases. The CDR3 sequence is 15 residues long. Trimming stripped 2 bases from V and 4 bases from J, with 15 bases between. The V gene's germline CDR1 is DFQATT and CDR2 SNEGSKA (reference sequence). CDR3 amino acids: CSARTWDGRNQPQHF. Written as DNA, the CDR3 is TGCAGTGCTAGAACTTGGGACGGGAGGAATCAGCCCCAGCATTTT.

This clonotype was seen more than once but under ten times. J is TRBJ1-1 and V is TRBV6-1, with D possibly matching TRBD1 (5 bases). CDR1 is MNHNS, CDR2 SASEGT, per germline. V was cut by 6 bases and J by 3 bases, with 11 bases left in between. The CDR3 totals 13 residues. The CDR3 DNA reads TGTGCCAGCAGACCAGGGTGGGACACTGAAGCTTTCTTT. It is translated as CASRPGWDTEAFF.

By share, this clonotype counts as medium-sized. This chain links TRBV20-1 with TRBJ2-3; the match to TRBD2 covers 8 bases. The V and J ends lost 3 bases and 4 bases, in that order; junction bases with no gene match: 9. This CDR3 has 15 residues. Germline CDR1 is DFQATT and CDR2 is SNEGSKA (reference sequence). In DNA, the CDR3 is TGCAGTGCTAGGCTGGTAGCGGGGTATTCAGATACGCAGTATTTT. It is translated as CSARLVAGYSDTQYF.

The genes are TRBV12-2 and TRBJ2-1. TRBV12-2 is labeled a pseudogene. The CDR3 sequence is 16 residues long. CDR3 loop: CASRLPSLPFYNEQFF. DNA for the CDR3: TGTGCAAGTCGCTTACCGTCCTTACCCTTCTACAATGAGCAGTTCTTC.

In this sample, this clonotype is medium-sized. The chain joins TRBV7-9 to TRBJ1-5, with D possibly TRBD1 on 5 matching bases. The germline gives CDR1 SEHNR, CDR2 FQNEAQ (reference sequence). The CDR3 covers 16 residues. V dropped 1 base and J dropped 2 bases, with 12 bases sitting between them. CDR3 sequence: CASSLGGGVRNQPQHF. For the CDR3, the DNA is TGTGCCAGCAGCTTAGGGGGGGGGGTCCGCAATCAGCCCCAGCATTTT.

This rearrangement joins TRBV7-9 to TRBJ1-5; D gene ambiguous. V gave up 5 bases and J gave up 6 bases, with 8 bases separating them. Per germline, CDR1 SEHNR and CDR2 FQNEAQ (reference sequence). The CDR3 is 12 amino acids. The CDR3 DNA sequence: TGTGCCAGCAGCCGTCCCAGTCAGCCCCAGCATTTT. Protein product: CASSRPSQPQHF.

The rearrangement links TRBV2 to TRBJ2-5; tentative D call: TRBD2 (6 bases). This CDR3 has 14 amino acids. Germline V gene sequence: CDR1 SNHLY, CDR2 FYNNEI. Trimming removed 3 bases from V and 1 base from J, with 9 bases in between. The DNA of the CDR3 is TGTGCCAGCAGTGATGGGCGGGGCCAAGAGACCCAGTACTTC. This gives the protein CASSDGRGQETQYF.

This clonotype was recorded a few times. The chain links TRBV25-1 to TRBJ2-7; D gene uncertain. V lost 3 bases to trimming and J lost 2 bases, with 11 bases between them. This CDR3 contains 14 residues. CDR1 and CDR2 from the germline V gene are MGHDK and SYGVNS. CDR3 DNA sequence: TGTGCCAGCAGTGACACCGGCAGTACCTACGAGCAGTACTTC. Translated: CASSDTGSTYEQYF.

The CDR3: CAWAGTLNQPQHF. The CDR3, as DNA: TGTGCCTGGGCCGGGACACTGAATCAGCCCCAGCATTTT. The gene calls are TRBV30 and TRBJ1-5; a possible D gene is TRBD1 (6 bases). With 5 bases removed from V and 4 bases from J, the gap between germline ends came to 12 bases. Per germline, CDR1 GTSNPN and CDR2 SVGIG (reference sequence). The CDR3 loop spans 13 amino acids. Drawing the rest from reference TRBV30 and TRBJ1-5, the complete variable domain is SQTIHQWPATLVQPVGSPLSLECTVEGTSNPNLYWYRQAAGRGLQLLFYSVGIGQISSEVPQNLSASRPQDRQFILSSKKLLLSDSGFYLCAWAGTLNQPQHFGDGTRLSIL.

The chain combines TRBV6-2 or TRBV6-3 with TRBJ2-7; no firm D call. V was trimmed by 5 bases and J by 1 base, leaving 9 bases between them. The CDR3 length is 13 residues. In germline, CDR1 is MNHEY, CDR2 SVGEGT. CDR3 sequence: CASSRPPSYEQYF. The CDR3 region has the DNA TGTGCCAGCAGTCGGCCCCCTTCCTACGAGCAGTACTTC.

DNA of the CDR3: TGTGCCAGCAGTTACCTTAACGACAGGGTTGGGCCGTACTTC. The encoded protein is CASSYLNDRVGPYF. The chain uses TRBV12-3 or TRBV12-4 and TRBJ2-7; 7 bases align to TRBD1. V was pared by 4 bases and J by 12 bases, with 15 bases of the junction left unmatched. CDR3 size: 14 residues.

The V gene is TRBV12-3 or TRBV12-4, the J gene TRBJ2-5; 9 bases match TRBD1. The CDR3 covers 16 residues. V gave up 4 bases and J gave up 5 bases; unmatched junction bases: 11. CDR3 nucleotides: TGTGCCAGCAGTTCGACGTCGGGACAGGGTTGGGAGACCCAGTACTTC. Its translation is CASSSTSGQGWETQYF.

The chain combines TRBV10-3 with TRBJ2-2, with a weak D call TRBD1 (6 bases). The length of the CDR3 is 15 residues. Germline values: CDR1 ENHRY, CDR2 SYGVKD. V lost 4 bases and J lost 4, with 13 bases in between. Here the CDR3 reads CAISGDRSPTGELFF. In DNA, the CDR3 is TGTGCCATCAGTGGCGACAGGAGCCCCACCGGGGAGCTGTTTTTT.

V gene TRBV29-1 combines with J gene TRBJ1-2; no clear D. V lost 1 base and J 8 bases, leaving 14 bases between the germline ends. There are 13 residues in the CDR3. Germline lookup yields CDR1 SQVTM and CDR2 ANQGSEA. CDR3: CSVEGVGRGGYTF. The CDR3 DNA follows: TGCAGCGTTGAAGGCGTAGGGCGCGGGGGCTACACCTTC.

The J gene is TRBJ1-2, the V gene TRBV7-9, with 8 bases aligning to TRBD1. CDR3 size: 17 residues. Germline values: CDR1 SEHNR, CDR2 FQNEAQ (reference sequence). V was clipped by 1 base and J by 8 bases; unmatched bases: 15. CDR3 residues: CASSLVSGQGRLRGYTF. Here the CDR3 DNA reads TGTGCCAGCAGCTTAGTCAGTGGACAGGGCAGACTCCGAGGCTACACCTTC.

V is TRBV6-2 or TRBV6-3 and J is TRBJ2-7; TRBD2 matches 11 bases. Germline CDR1 and CDR2: MNHEY and SVGEGT. This CDR3 region has 14 residues. Trimming removed 6 bases from V and 3 bases from J; junction bases left unmatched: 4. For the CDR3, the DNA is TGTGCCAGCAGGCCTAGCGGGGGGCACTACGAGCAGTACTTC. Protein product: CASRPSGGHYEQYF.

The chain recombines TRBV6-8 with TRBJ2-4; D possibly matches TRBD1 or TRBD2 (5 bases each). Germline-derived CDR1 and CDR2 are MNHGY and SAAAGT. The CDR3 is 11 amino acids. Trimming removed 7 bases at V and 12 bases at J, with 13 bases between. The CDR3 loop reads CASMTEGPQYF. CDR3 nucleotides: TGTGCCAGCATGACTGAGGGACCTCAGTACTTC.

V usage is TRBV29-1 and J usage is TRBJ1-2, with 10 bases aligning to TRBD1. Trimming at V came to 4 bases and at J to 7 bases, leaving 6 bases not matched to a gene. This CDR3 contains 13 residues. Per the germline V gene, CDR1 is SQVTM and CDR2 is ANQGSEA. CDR3 bases: TGCAGCGTTGGACAGGGGGCGAAGGCTGGCTACACCTTC. Amino acid sequence: CSVGQGAKAGYTF. The full variable domain, with the rest looked up from reference TRBV29-1 and TRBJ1-2, is SAVISQKPSRDICQRGTSLTIQCQVDSQVTMMFWYRQQPGQSLTLIATANQGSEATYESGFVIDKFPISRPNLTFSTLTVSNMSPEDSSIYLCSVGQGAKAGYTFGSGTRLTVV.

In this sample, this clonotype turned up many times. V gene TRBV20-1 combines with J gene TRBJ2-1; 8 positions match TRBD2. The CDR3 runs to 13 residues. Germline assignment: CDR1 DFQATT and CDR2 SNEGSKA (reference sequence). Losses at the gene ends were 5 bases for V and 7 bases for J; bases not matched to a gene: 7. The CDR3 DNA is TGCAGTGCTCCTAAGCGGGGGCGGAATGAGCAGTTCTTC. It is translated as CSAPKRGRNEQFF.

The rearrangement links TRBV5-4 to TRBJ2-3; 10 bases are shared with TRBD2. V lost 4 bases, J lost 2 bases, and 7 bases stayed unmatched. The CDR3 spans 16 residues. Germline V gives CDR1 SGHNT, CDR2 YYREEE (reference sequence). The CDR3, as DNA: TGTGCCAGCAGCCTACCTAGCGGGGGTTTCACAGATACGCAGTATTTT. It translates to CASSLPSGGFTDTQYF. Complete variable domain (other parts from reference TRBV5-4 and TRBJ2-3): ETGVTQSPTHLIKTRGQQVTLRCSSQSGHNTVSWYQQALGQGPQFIFQYYREEENGRGNFPPRFSGLQFPNYSSELNVNALELDDSALYLCASSLPSGGFTDTQYFGPGTRLTVL.

The rearrangement links TRBV6-1 to TRBJ1-2; maybe TRBD1 (6 bases). Germline loops: CDR1 MNHNS, CDR2 SASEGT. The V end lost 7 bases, the J end lost 8 bases, and 20 bases lay between the germline ends. This CDR3 spans 14 amino acids. In nucleotides, the CDR3 is TGTGCCAGCACTGCAGGGGTTTCTCGACTGGGCTACACCTTC. This codes for CASTAGVSRLGYTF.

The V call is TRBV6-4, the J call TRBJ1-5; D not resolved. The CDR3 is 13 amino acids. Germline assignment: CDR1 MRHNA and CDR2 SNTAGT. The V end was cut by 3 bases, the J end by 5 bases, with 8 bases between. The CDR3 nucleotides are TGTGCCAGCAGTGAGAAGGAGGATCAGCCCCAGCATTTT. Its protein is CASSEKEDQPQHF.